Below are 11 T cell receptor beta chains sequenced from a single sample in a study of blood T cell repertoires in COVID-19. Sequencing was performed with immunoSEQ multiplex PCR; in TCRdb, only in-frame clones are kept and a portion is missing. The data hold tens of thousands of clones, with roughly nine tenths observed a single time. Input material: peripheral blood. These receptors were taken from a man aged 55 to 69 with acute or convalescent COVID-19.

The V call is TRBV4-2, the J call TRBJ2-3; D unclear. The CDR3 has 13 residues. V was clipped by 0 bases and J by 6 bases, with 7 bases between them. Germline-derived CDR1 and CDR2 are LGHNA and YNFKEQ. The CDR3: CASSQDFLDTQYF. CDR3 nucleotide sequence: TGTGCCAGCAGCCAAGATTTCTTGGATACGCAGTATTTT.

The rearrangement uses TRBV11-2 and TRBJ2-1, with TRBD2 matching over 12 bases. This CDR3 contains 16 residues. With V trimmed by 3 bases and J by 4 bases, 4 bases remained unmatched. The germline gives CDR1 SGHAT, CDR2 FQNNGV. CDR3 coding DNA: TGTGCCAGCAGCTTGAGCACTAGCGGGAGGTACAATGAGCAGTTCTTC. Translation: CASSLSTSGRYNEQFF.

The J gene is TRBJ2-3, the V gene TRBV10-3; TRBD2 aligns across 9 bases. The V gene's germline CDR1 is ENHRY and CDR2 SYGVKD. CDR3 size: 17 residues. V lost 5 bases, J lost 2 bases, and 11 bases stayed unmatched. The CDR3 protein is CAISPQPLAGTTDTQYF. CDR3 sequence (DNA): TGTGCCATCAGTCCACAACCTCTAGCGGGAACCACAGATACGCAGTATTTT.

J is TRBJ1-2 and V is TRBV30, with D possibly matching TRBD1 (5 bases). The V gene's germline CDR1 is GTSNPN and CDR2 SVGIG (reference sequence). The V and J ends lost 3 bases and 5 bases respectively, with 13 bases between them. This CDR3 contains 13 residues. CDR3 residues: CAWRRDSFYGYTF. CDR3 in DNA: TGTGCCTGGAGGCGAGACAGCTTTTATGGCTACACCTTC.

J is TRBJ2-2 and V is TRBV29-1; a possible D gene is TRBD1 (6 bases). Germline V gene data show CDR1 as SQVTM and CDR2 as ANQGSEA. The CDR3 runs 15 residues. Trimming pared 3 bases from V and 0 bases from J, leaving 11 bases between. The CDR3 sequence: CSVEKNRANTGELFF. The CDR3 coding sequence is TGCAGCGTTGAGAAGAACAGGGCGAACACCGGGGAGCTGTTTTTT.

This clone was seen only a few times. CDR3 sequence (DNA): TGTGCCTGGAGTGGACAGCCATTAGGGGAAAACCCAGGTTTCTATGGCTACACCTTC. It codes for CAWSGQPLGENPGFYGYTF. This chain joins TRBV30 and TRBJ1-2; weak D call: TRBD1 (5 bases). The CDR3 is 19 amino acids. V dropped 1 base and J dropped 4 bases, with 28 bases sitting between them. The germline CDR1 and CDR2 sequences are GTSNPN and SVGIG (reference sequence).

V is TRBV19 and J is TRBJ1-4, with a weak D call TRBD1 (6 bases). Looked up from germline, CDR1 is LNHDA and CDR2 is SQIVND (reference sequence). This CDR3 contains 15 residues. V was cut by 6 bases and J by 0 bases, with 11 bases left in between. The CDR3 sequence is CASRRAGATNEKLFF. CDR3 sequence (DNA): TGTGCCAGTAGACGGGCAGGGGCAACTAATGAAAAACTGTTTTTT.

The gene calls are TRBV7-9 and TRBJ2-1, with 7 bases that match TRBD1. The germline V gene has CDR1 SEHNR and CDR2 FQNEAQ (reference sequence). The junction had 6 bases not matched to a gene; V was cut back by 5 bases and J by 5 bases. The CDR3 is made up of 14 amino acids. CDR3 in amino acids: CASSGNRGDNEQFF. For the CDR3, the DNA is TGTGCCAGCAGCGGTAACAGGGGTGACAATGAGCAGTTCTTC.

This sequence joins TRBV2 and TRBJ2-7, with TRBD2 as a possible D gene (6 bases). Trimming took off 3 bases at V and 6 bases at J, with 21 bases between the two ends. Germline CDR1 is SNHLY and CDR2 is FYNNEI. The CDR3 length is 16 residues. The CDR3 protein is CASSEIPRGEVREQYF. The CDR3 DNA reads as TGTGCCAGCAGTGAGATTCCGCGGGGAGAGGTTCGCGAGCAGTACTTC.

This clone was detected only a few times. The chain couples TRBV6-5 to TRBJ1-3; 7 bases agree with TRBD1. Germline-derived CDR1 and CDR2 are MNHEY and SVGAGI. V lost 4 bases to trimming and J lost 1 base; unmatched junction nucleotides: 4. The CDR3 covers 15 residues. This CDR3 is CASSSTGLSGNTIYF. CDR3 coding DNA: TGTGCCAGCAGTTCGACAGGGCTGTCTGGAAACACCATATATTTT.

The chain uses TRBV5-1 and TRBJ1-2, with D possibly being TRBD1 (6 bases). Germline values: CDR1 SGHRS, CDR2 YFSETQ. There are 12 residues in the CDR3. V lost 0 bases, J lost 8 bases, and 8 bases lay in between. The CDR3 loop reads CASSLEGGGYTF. In nucleotides, the CDR3 is TGCGCCAGCAGCTTGGAAGGGGGAGGCTACACCTTC. Full variable domain (rest looked up from reference TRBV5-1 and TRBJ1-2): KAGVTQTPRYLIKTRGQQVTLSCSPISGHRSVSWYQQTPGQGLQFLFEYFSETQRNKGNFPGRFSGRQFSNSRSEMNVSTLELGDSALYLCASSLEGGGYTFGSGTRLTVV.